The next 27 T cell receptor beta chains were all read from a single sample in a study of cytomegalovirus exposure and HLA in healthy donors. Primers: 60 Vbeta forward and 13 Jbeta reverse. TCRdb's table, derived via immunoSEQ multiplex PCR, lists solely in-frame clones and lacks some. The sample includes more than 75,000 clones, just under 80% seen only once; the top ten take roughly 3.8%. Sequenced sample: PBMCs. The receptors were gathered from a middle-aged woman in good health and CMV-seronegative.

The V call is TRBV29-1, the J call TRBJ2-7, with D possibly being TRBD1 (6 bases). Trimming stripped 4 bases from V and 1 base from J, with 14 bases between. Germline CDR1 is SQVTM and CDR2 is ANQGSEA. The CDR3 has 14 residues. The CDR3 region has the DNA TGCAGCGTTGGGAGATTTGGACAGTCCTACGAGCAGTACTTC. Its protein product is CSVGRFGQSYEQYF.

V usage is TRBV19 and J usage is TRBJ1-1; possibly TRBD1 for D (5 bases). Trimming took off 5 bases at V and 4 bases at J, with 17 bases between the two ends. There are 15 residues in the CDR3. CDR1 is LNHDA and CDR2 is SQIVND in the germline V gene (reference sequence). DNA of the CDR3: TGTGCCAGTAGTCCCCTCGGGGGACGAGGCACTGAAGCTTTCTTT. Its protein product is CASSPLGGRGTEAFF.

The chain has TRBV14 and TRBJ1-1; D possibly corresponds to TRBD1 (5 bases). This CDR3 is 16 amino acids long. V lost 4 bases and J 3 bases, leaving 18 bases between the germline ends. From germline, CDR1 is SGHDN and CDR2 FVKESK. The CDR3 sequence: CASSPRLTGGHTEAFF. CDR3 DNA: TGTGCCAGCAGCCCCCGGCTCACAGGAGGGCACACTGAAGCTTTCTTT.

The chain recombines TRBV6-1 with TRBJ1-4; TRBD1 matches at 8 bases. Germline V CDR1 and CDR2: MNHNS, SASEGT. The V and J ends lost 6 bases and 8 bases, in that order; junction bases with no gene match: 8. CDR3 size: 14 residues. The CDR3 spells CASRLQGAQEKLFF. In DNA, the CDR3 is TGTGCCAGCAGACTCCAGGGGGCTCAGGAAAAACTGTTTTTT.

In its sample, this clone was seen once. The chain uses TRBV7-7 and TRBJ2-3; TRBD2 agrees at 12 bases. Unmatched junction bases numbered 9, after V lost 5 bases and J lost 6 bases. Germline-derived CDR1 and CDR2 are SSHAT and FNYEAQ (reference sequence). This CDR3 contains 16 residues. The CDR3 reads CASSPLLAGGTDTQYF. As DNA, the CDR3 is TGTGCCAGCAGCCCCCTCCTAGCGGGGGGGACCGATACGCAGTATTTT. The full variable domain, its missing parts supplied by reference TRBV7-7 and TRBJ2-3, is GAGVSQSPRYKVTKRGQDVTLRCDPISSHATLYWYQQALGQGPEFLTYFNYEAQPDKSGLPSDRFSAERPEGSISTLTIQRTEQRDSAMYRCASSPLLAGGTDTQYFGPGTRLTVL.

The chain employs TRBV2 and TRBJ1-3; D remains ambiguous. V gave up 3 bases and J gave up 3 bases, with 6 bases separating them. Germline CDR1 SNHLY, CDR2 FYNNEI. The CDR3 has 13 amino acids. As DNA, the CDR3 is TGTGCCAGCAGTGAGGCGGGTGGAAACACCATATATTTT. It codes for CASSEAGGNTIYF.

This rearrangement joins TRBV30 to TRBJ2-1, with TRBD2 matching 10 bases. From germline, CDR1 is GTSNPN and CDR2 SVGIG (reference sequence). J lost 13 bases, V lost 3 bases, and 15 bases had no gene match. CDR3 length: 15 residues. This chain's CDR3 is CAWREAGGPVKAQFF. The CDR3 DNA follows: TGTGCCTGGAGGGAAGCGGGGGGGCCTGTTAAAGCCCAGTTCTTC.

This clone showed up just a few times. In DNA, the CDR3 is TGTGCCAGCAGTGTGGACAGGGTAGGGCAGCCCCAGCATTTT. Residues: CASSVDRVGQPQHF. The chain joins TRBV28 to TRBJ1-5; 8 bases align to TRBD1. Unmatched junction bases numbered 7, after V lost 5 bases and J lost 7 bases. Germline CDR1 MDHEN, CDR2 SYDVKM. The CDR3 is 14 amino acids.

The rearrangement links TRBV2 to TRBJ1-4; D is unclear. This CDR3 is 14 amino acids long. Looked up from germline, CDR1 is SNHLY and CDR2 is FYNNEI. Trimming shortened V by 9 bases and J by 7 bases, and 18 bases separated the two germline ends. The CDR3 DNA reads TGTGCCAGAGGGAGTGGCAGCACCGGTGAAAAACTGTTTTTT. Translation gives CARGSGSTGEKLFF.

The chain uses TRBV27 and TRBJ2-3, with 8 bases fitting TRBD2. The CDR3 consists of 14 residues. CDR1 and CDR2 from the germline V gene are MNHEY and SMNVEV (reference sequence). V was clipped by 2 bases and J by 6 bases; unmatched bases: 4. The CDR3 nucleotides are TGTGCCAGCAGTTTAGGGACTAGGCCGGATACGCAGTATTTT. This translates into CASSLGTRPDTQYF.

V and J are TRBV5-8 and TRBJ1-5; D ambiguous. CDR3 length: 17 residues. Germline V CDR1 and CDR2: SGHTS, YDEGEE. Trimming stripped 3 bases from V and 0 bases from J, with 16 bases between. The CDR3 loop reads CASSSGPGDYSNQPQHF. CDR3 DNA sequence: TGTGCCAGCAGCTCTGGCCCCGGCGACTATAGCAATCAGCCCCAGCATTTT.

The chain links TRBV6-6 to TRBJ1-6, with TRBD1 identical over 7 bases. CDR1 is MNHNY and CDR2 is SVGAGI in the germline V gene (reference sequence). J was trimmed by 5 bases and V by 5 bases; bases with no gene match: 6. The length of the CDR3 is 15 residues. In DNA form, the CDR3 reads TGTGCCAGCAGTAACGACAGGGAAAATAATTCACCCCTCCACTTT. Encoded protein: CASSNDRENNSPLHF.

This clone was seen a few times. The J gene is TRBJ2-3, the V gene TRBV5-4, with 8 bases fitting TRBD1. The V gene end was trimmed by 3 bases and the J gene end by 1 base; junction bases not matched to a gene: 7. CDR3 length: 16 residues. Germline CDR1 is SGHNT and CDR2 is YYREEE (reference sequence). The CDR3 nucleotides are TGTGCCAGCAGCTCTCCTCCGGGACAGGGCACAGATACGCAGTATTTT. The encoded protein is CASSSPPGQGTDTQYF.

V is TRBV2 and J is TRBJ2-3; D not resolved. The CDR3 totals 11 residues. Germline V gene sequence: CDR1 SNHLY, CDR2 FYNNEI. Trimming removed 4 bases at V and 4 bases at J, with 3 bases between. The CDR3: CASSASDTQYF. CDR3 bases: TGTGCCAGCAGTGCTTCAGATACGCAGTATTTT. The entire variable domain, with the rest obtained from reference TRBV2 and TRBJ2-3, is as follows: EPEVTQTPSHQVTQMGQEVILRCVPISNHLYFYWYRQILGQKVEFLVSFYNNEISEKSEIFDDQFSVERPDGSNFTLKIRSTKLEDSAMYFCASSASDTQYFGPGTRLTVL.

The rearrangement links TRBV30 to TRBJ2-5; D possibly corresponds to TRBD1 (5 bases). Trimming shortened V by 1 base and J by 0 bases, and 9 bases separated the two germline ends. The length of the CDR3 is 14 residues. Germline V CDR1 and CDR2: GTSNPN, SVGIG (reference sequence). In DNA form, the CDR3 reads TGTGCCTGGAGTGCAGGGATCCACCAAGAGACCCAGTACTTC. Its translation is CAWSAGIHQETQYF.

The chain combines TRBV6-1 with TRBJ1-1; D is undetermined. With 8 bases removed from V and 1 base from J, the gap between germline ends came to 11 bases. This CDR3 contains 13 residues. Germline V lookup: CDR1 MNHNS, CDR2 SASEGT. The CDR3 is CASGLRENTEAFF. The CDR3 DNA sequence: TGTGCCAGCGGGCTGAGAGAGAACACTGAAGCTTTCTTT.

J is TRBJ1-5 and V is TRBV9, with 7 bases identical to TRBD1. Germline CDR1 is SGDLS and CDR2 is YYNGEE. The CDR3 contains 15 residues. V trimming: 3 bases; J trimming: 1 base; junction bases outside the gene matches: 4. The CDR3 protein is CASSEQGESNQPQHF. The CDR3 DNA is TGTGCCAGCAGCGAGCAGGGGGAAAGCAATCAGCCCCAGCATTTT.

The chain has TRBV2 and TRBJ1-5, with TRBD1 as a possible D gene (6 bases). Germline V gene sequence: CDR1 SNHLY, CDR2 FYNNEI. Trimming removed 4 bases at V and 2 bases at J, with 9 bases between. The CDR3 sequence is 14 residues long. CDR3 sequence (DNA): TGTGCCAGCAGTGGGACAGAAGGCAATCAGCCCCAGCATTTT. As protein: CASSGTEGNQPQHF.

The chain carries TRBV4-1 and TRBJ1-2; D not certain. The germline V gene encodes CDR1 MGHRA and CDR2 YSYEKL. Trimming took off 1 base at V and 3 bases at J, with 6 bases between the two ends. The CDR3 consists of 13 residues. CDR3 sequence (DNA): TGCGCCAGCAGCCAAGGCCGGGACTATGGCTACACCTTC. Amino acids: CASSQGRDYGYTF.

The CDR3 nucleotides are TGTGCCAGCAGCCCCCGGACAGGGGTCGCCGACTATGGCTACACCTTC. Encoded protein: CASSPRTGVADYGYTF. The chain is built from TRBV9 and TRBJ1-2; 9 positions agree with TRBD1. This CDR3 spans 16 amino acids. Germline values: CDR1 SGDLS, CDR2 YYNGEE. Losses at the gene ends were 4 bases for V and 3 bases for J; bases not matched to a gene: 10.

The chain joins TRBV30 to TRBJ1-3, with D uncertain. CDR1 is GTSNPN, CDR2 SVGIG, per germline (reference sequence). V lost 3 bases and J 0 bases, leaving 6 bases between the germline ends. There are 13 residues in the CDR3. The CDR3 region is CAWRGSSGNTIYF. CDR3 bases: TGTGCCTGGAGAGGGAGCTCTGGAAACACCATATATTTT.

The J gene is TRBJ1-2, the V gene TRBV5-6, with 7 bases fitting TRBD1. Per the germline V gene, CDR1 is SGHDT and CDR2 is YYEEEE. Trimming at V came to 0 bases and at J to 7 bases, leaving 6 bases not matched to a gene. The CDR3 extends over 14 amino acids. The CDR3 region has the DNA TGTGCCAGCAGCTTGGAGGTCAGGGGGGTTGGCTACACCTTC. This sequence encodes CASSLEVRGVGYTF.

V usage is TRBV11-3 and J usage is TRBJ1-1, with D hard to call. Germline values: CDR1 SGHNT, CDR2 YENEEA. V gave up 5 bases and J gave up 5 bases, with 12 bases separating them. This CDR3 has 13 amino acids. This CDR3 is CASSLGRATEAFF. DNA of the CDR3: TGTGCCAGCAGCCTCGGTCGAGCGACTGAAGCTTTCTTT.

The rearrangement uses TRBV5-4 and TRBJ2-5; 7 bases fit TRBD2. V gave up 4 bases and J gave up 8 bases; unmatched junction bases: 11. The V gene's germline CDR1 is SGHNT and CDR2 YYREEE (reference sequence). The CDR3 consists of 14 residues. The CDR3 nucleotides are TGTGCCAGCAGCCAACCCCGGGGGGTGGGAACCCAGTACTTC. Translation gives CASSQPRGVGTQYF.

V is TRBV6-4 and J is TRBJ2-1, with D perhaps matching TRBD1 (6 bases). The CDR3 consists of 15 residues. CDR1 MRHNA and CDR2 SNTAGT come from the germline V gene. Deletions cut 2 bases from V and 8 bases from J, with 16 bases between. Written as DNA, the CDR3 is TGTGCCAGCAGTGACACCACCGAGGGGGATGATGAGCAGTTCTTC. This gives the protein CASSDTTEGDDEQFF.

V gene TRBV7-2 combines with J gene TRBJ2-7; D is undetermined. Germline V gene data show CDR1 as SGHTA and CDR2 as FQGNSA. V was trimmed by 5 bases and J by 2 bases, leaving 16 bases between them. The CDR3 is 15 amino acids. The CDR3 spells CASSPSWAQTYEQYF. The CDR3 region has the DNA TGTGCCAGCAGCCCCTCATGGGCCCAAACCTACGAGCAGTACTTC.

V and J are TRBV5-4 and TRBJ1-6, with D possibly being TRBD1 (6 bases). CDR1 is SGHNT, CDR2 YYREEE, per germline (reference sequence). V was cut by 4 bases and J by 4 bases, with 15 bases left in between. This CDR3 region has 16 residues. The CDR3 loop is CASSGGRGAYNSPLHF. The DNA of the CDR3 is TGTGCCAGCAGCGGCGGGAGGGGGGCTTATAATTCACCCCTCCACTTT.